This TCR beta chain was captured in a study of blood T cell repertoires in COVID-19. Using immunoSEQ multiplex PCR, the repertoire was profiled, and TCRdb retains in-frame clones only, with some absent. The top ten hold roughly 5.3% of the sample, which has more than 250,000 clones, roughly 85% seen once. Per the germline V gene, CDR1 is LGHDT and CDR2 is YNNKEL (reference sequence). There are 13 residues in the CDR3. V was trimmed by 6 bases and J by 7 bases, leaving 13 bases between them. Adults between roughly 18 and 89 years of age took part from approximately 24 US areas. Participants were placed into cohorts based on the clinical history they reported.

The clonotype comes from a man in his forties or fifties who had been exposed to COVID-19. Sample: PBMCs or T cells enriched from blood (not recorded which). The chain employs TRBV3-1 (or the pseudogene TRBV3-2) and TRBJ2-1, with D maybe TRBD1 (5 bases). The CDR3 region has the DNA TGTGCCAGCAGAGATGGAAGGGGTAATGAGCAGTTCTTC. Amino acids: CASRDGRGNEQFF.